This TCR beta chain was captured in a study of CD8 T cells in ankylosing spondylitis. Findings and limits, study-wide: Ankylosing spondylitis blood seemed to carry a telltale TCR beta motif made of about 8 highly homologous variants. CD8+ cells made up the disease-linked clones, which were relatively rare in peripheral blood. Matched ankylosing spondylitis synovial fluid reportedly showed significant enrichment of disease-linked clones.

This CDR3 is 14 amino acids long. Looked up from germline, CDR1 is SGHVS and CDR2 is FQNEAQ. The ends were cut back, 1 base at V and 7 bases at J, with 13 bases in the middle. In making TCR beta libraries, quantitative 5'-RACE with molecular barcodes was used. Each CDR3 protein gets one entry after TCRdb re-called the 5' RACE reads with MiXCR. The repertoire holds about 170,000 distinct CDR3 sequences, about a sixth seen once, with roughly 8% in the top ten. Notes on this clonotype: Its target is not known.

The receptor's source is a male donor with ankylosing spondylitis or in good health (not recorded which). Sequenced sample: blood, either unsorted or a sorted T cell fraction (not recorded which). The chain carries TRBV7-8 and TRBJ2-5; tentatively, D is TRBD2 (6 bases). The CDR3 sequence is CASSLGSSAGTQYF. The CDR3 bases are TGTGCCAGCAGCTTAGGATCTAGCGCGGGGACCCAGTACTTC.